The T cell receptor beta chain under discussion was sequenced for a study of T cell clones after liver transplantation. Whole-study context: Immunosuppression withdrawal was tried within 2 years after liver transplantation in this trial. Graft-donor-reactive sequences were compared with third-party-reactive TCRbeta sequences from pre-transplant mixed lymphocyte reactions. Patients counted as tolerant after at least one year off all immunosuppression, enzymes not exceeding twice normal. Study-wide findings and caveats: Low donor cell numbers restricted donor-reactive repertoire measurement in a couple of subjects.

Concerning this clone itself: Its antigen is currently unknown.

Trimming stripped 4 bases from V and 1 base from J, with 5 bases between. Looked up from germline, CDR1 is MNHEY and CDR2 is SMNVEV (reference sequence). This CDR3 has 12 amino acids. Sequencing used immunoSEQ multiplex PCR; TCRdb keeps in-frame clones, though not all of them. This sample has about 33,000 clones, with 90% to 95% found just once. The sequencing here drew on CD8+ T cells from blood, taken 12 months after liver transplant. The gene calls are TRBV27 and TRBJ2-7, with unresolved D. This TCR derives from a human patient who received a liver transplant. The graft donor may have given rise to some T cells. In nucleotides, the CDR3 is TGTGCCAGCAGTTCTAATTCCTACGAGCAGTACTTC. Its protein is CASSSNSYEQYF.